The present TCR beta chain was sequenced within a study of beta chain features in type 1 diabetes. Regarding the study as a whole: In every one of the four CD4+ subsets, TCRB CDR3s were moderately but significantly shorter in Type 1 diabetes patients.

This clone has ten or more counts. Its specificity is not known. Expressed TCRB transcripts were sequenced, since all the RNA that had been isolated was reverse transcribed. TCRdb keeps only in-frame clones here, not all; method: immunoSEQ multiplex PCR. This sample carries about 390,000 clones, over 9% of them seen once, and the ten largest clones take approximately 0.6%. V lost 0 bases, J lost 4 bases, and 6 bases stayed unmatched. The germline gives CDR1 SGHRS, CDR2 YFSETQ. The CDR3 is 17 amino acids. This TCR was sampled from a man aged 25 to 45 with type 1 diabetes. The chain carries TRBV5-1 and TRBJ2-2, with 10 bases identical to TRBD1. The material sequenced was central memory CD4+ T cells from blood. CDR3: CASSLETGGGTTGELFF. In DNA, the CDR3 is TGCGCCAGCAGCTTGGAGACAGGGGGCGGGACCACCGGGGAGCTGTTTTTT.